The present T cell receptor (beta chain) was sequenced within a study of T cell responses to AZD1222 COVID-19 vaccine. Study information: Pooled together were second doses at about 4 or about 12 weeks.

Clones were sequenced by immunoSEQ multiplex PCR, and TCRdb holds only the in-frame ones, with some missing. Among more than 150,000 clones, approximately 90% were seen once, and the ten largest hold approximately 4%. Trimming stripped 2 bases from V and 4 bases from J, with 2 bases between. Germline lookup yields CDR1 SGHNT and CDR2 YENEEA. This CDR3 spans 11 amino acids. A single count supports this clone. Its target is not known. Study results and caveats: Close to half of all spike-specific TCRs reportedly target regions of the variants that are unmutated. There were vaccine-associated CD4 TCRs across spike, dominant at 160-218 and 743-854.

This TCR derives from an adult in good health. This chain connects TRBV11-3 to TRBJ2-5; D gene uncertain. The sequenced sample was peripheral blood, obtained on day 0 of AZD1222 vaccination. The CDR3 DNA is TGTGCCAGCAGCTTAAGAGAGACCCAGTACTTC. This codes for CASSLRETQYF. Looking up the rest from reference TRBV11-3 and TRBJ2-5 gives the full variable domain: EAGVVQSPRYKIIEKKQPVAFWCNPISGHNTLYWYLQNLGQGPELLIRYENEEAVDDSQLPKDRFSAERLKGVDSTLKIQPAELGDSAVYLCASSLRETQYFGPGTRLLVL.